This T cell receptor beta chain appears in the sequencing data of a study of blood T cell repertoires in COVID-19. Per the authors' pipeline: Amplified reference gene primers provided the basis for estimating nucleated cell counts. Here immunoSEQ multiplex PCR was the method, and the copy in TCRdb shows in-frame clones only, minus some. Clone size and V and J calls were adopted from that table, with D and trimming inferred from the DNA. The sample gives 20,000 to 25,000 clones, 75% to 90% of which show up once; approximately 60% is in the top ten. Germline V gene sequence: CDR1 LNHDA, CDR2 SQIVND (reference sequence). CDR3 length: 14 amino acids. V lost 7 bases to trimming and J lost 0 bases, with 10 bases between them.

The sequenced material came from peripheral blood. The rearrangement uses TRBV19 and TRBJ1-5; D is possibly TRBD1 (6 bases). The TCR originated in a woman older than 75 with acute or convalescent COVID-19. CDR3 residues: CASKDRHSNQPQHF. In DNA form, the CDR3 reads TGTGCCAGTAAAGACAGGCATAGCAATCAGCCCCAGCATTTT. The full variable domain, its missing parts supplied by reference TRBV19 and TRBJ1-5, is DGGITQSPKYLFRKEGQNVTLSCEQNLNHDAMYWYRQDPGQGLRLIYYSQIVNDFQKGDIAEGYSVSREKKESFPLTVTSAQKNPTAFYLCASKDRHSNQPQHFGDGTRLSIL.